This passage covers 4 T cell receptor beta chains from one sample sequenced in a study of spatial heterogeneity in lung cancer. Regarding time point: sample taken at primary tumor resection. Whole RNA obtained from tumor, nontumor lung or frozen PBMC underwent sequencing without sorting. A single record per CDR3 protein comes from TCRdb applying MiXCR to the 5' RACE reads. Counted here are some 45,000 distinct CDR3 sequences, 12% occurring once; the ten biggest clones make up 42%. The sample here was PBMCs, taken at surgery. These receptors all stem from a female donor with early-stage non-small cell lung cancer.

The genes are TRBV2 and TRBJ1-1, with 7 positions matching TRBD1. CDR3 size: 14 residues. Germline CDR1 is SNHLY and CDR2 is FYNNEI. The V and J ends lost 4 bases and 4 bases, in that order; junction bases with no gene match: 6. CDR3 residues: CASSGRTGGTEAFF. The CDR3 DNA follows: TGTGCCAGCAGTGGGCGGACAGGTGGCACTGAAGCTTTCTTT.

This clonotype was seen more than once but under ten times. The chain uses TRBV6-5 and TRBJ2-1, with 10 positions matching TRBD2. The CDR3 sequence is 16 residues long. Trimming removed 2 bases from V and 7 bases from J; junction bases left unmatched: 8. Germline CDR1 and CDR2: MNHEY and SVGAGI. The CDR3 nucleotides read TGTGCCAGCAGTTACCTCGTAGCGGGGGGTGCGAATGAGCAGTTCTTC. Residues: CASSYLVAGGANEQFF.

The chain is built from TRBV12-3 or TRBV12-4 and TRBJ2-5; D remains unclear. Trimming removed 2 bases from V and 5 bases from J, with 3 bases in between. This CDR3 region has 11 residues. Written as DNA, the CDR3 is TGTGCCAGCAGTTTAAGGGAGACCCAGTACTTC. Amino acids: CASSLRETQYF.

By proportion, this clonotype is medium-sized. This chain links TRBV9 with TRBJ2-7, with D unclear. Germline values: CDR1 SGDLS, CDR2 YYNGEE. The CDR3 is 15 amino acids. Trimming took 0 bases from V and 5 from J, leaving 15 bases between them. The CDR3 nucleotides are TGTGCCAGCAGCGTAGAGGGTCAAGGGTCGGACGAGCAGTACTTC. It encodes CASSVEGQGSDEQYF.